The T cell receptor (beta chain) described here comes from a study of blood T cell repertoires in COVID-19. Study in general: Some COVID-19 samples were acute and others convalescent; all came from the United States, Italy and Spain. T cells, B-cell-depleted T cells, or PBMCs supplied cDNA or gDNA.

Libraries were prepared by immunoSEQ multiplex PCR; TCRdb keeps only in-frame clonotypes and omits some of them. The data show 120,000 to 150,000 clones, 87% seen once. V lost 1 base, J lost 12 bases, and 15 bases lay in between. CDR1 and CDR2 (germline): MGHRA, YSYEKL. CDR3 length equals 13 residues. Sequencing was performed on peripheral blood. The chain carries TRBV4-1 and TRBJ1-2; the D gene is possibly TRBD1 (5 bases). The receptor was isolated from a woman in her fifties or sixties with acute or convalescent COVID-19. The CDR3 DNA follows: TGCGCCAGCAGCCAAGCGAGAGGAGGGGATCACACCTTC. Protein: CASSQARGGDHTF.